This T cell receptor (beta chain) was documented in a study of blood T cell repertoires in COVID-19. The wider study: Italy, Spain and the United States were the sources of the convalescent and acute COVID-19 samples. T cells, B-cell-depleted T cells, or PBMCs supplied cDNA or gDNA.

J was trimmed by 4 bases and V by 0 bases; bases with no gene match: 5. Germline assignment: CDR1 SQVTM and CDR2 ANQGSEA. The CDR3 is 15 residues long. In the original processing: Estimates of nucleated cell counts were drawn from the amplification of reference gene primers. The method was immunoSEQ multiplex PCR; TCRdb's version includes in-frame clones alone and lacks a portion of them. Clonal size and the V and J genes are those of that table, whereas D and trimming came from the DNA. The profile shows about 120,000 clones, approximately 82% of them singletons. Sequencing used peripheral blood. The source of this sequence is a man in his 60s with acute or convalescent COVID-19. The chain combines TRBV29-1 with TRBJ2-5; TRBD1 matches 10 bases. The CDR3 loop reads CSVEEGGTGAETQYF. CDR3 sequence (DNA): TGCAGCGTTGAAGAAGGGGGGACAGGGGCAGAGACCCAGTACTTC.